The clone carrying this T cell receptor beta chain counts as large. Its matching antigen is unknown. Follow-up blood was drawn about 14 weeks, roughly three months, after antiretroviral therapy began. All unsorted peripheral T cells were captured because whole blood was used without fractionation. Reverse transcription used around 500 ng RNA and constant-region primers for alpha and beta. Separate chain-specific third strand synthesis with multiplexing indices produced the alpha and beta libraries. A 5' RACE adapter with a random hexamer and the SP2 primer site was joined to cDNA. Each molecule carried a 12-nucleotide identifier made of two joined random hexamers added before amplification. MiXCR was run by TCRdb on the 5' RACE reads, yielding one entry per CDR3 protein. The sample consists of about 2,100 distinct CDR3 sequences, about 14% of them appearing once. The sample originates from a study of HIV-infected patients and healthy controls. General study findings and limits: Compared with untreated HIV+ repertoires, healthy controls showed roughly threefold more distinct CDR3s and higher Shannon diversity. In healthy controls, MAIT alpha CDR3s were common; in HIV+ repertoires, severely depleted.

The sample was blood, taken during antiretroviral therapy. This receptor was identified in an adult with HIV infection.

CDR3 DNA: TGTGCCAGCAGCCCGAGCCGGGCAGCGCCTCCCCAGCATTTT. Amino acid sequence: CASSPSRAAPPQHF. The chain employs TRBV5-6 and TRBJ1-5; D gene ambiguous. Germline CDR1 and CDR2: SGHDT and YYEEEE. This CDR3 comprises 14 residues. Trimming stripped 4 bases from V and 10 bases from J, with 18 bases between.